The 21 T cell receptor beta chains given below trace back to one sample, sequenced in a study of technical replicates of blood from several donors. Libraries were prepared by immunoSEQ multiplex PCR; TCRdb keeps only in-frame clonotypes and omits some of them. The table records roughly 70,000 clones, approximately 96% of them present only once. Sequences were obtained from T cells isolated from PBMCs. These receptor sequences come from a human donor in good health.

Written as DNA, the CDR3 is TGTGCCAGCAGCGTAGCTATGGAGGGTGGCTACACCTTC. Its translation is CASSVAMEGGYTF. This chain links TRBV9 with TRBJ1-2; D is undetermined. Trimming left V 0 bases short and J 7 bases short, with 10 bases between. The germline V gene has CDR1 SGDLS and CDR2 YYNGEE. The CDR3 is 13 residues long.

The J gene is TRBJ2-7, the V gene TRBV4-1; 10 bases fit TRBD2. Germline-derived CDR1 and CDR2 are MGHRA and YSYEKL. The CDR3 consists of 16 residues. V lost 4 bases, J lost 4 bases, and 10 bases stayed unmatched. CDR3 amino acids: CASSLQREGRAYEQYF. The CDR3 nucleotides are TGCGCCAGCAGCCTTCAGCGGGAGGGCCGGGCGTACGAGCAGTACTTC.

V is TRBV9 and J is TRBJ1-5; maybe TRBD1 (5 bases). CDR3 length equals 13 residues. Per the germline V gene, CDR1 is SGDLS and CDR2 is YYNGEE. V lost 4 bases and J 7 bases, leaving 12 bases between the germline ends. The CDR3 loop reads CASSPDSVQPQHF. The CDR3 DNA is TGTGCCAGCAGCCCAGACAGCGTACAGCCCCAGCATTTT. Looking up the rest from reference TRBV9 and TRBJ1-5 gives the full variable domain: DSGVTQTPKHLITATGQRVTLRCSPRSGDLSVYWYQQSLDQGLQFLIQYYNGEERAKGNILERFSAQQFPDLHSELNLSSLELGDSALYFCASSPDSVQPQHFGDGTRLSIL.

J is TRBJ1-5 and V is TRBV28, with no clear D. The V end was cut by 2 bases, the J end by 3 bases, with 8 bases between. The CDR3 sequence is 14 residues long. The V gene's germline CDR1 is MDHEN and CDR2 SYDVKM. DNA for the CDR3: TGTGCCAGCAGTTTAGAGCGGGACAATCAGCCCCAGCATTTT. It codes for CASSLERDNQPQHF.

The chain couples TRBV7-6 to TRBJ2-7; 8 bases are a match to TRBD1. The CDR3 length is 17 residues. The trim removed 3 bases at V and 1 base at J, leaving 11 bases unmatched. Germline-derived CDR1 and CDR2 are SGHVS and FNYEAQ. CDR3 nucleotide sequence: TGTGCCAGCAGCTTGCAAGACCGGGACAGGAGATCCTACGAGCAGTACTTC. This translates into CASSLQDRDRRSYEQYF.

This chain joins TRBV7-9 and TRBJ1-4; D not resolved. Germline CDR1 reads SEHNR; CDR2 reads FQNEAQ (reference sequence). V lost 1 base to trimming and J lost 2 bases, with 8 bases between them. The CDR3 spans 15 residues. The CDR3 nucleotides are TGTGCCAGCAGCTTAGAGACGGGGACTAATGAAAAACTGTTTTTT. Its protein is CASSLETGTNEKLFF.

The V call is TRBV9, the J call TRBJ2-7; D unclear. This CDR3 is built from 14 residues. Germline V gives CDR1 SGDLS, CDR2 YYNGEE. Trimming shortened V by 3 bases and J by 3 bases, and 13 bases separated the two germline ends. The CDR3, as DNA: TGTGCCAGCAGCGCCGGGTCAAGAGACTACGAGCAGTACTTC. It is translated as CASSAGSRDYEQYF.

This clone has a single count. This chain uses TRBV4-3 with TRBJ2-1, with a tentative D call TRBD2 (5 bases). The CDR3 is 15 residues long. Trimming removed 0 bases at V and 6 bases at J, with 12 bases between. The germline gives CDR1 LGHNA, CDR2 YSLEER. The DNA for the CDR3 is TGCGCCAGCAGCCAAGAGAGGGAGTTAGCCAATGAGCAGTTCTTC. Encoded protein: CASSQERELANEQFF.

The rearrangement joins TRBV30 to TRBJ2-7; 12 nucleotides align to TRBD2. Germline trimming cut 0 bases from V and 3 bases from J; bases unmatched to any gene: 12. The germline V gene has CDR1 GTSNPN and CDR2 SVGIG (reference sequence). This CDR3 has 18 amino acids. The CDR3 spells CAWSVWRTSGAKNYEQYF. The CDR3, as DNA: TGTGCCTGGAGTGTATGGCGGACTAGCGGGGCGAAAAACTACGAGCAGTACTTC.

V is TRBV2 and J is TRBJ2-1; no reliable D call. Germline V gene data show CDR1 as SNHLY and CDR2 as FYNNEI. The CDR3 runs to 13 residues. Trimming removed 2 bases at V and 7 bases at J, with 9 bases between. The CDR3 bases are TGTGCCAGCAGTGAAAGTACGGTAAATGAGCAGTTCTTC. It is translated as CASSESTVNEQFF.

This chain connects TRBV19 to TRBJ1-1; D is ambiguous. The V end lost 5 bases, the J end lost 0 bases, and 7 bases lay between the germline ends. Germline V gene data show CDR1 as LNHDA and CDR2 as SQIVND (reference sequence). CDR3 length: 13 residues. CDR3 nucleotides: TGTGCCAGTAGTGCAACAGTGAACACTGAAGCTTTCTTT. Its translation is CASSATVNTEAFF.

This CDR3 reads CASSIGVIKSDSNKNIQYF. For the CDR3, the DNA is TGTGCCAGTAGTATTGGAGTGATTAAGTCGGACAGTAACAAAAACATTCAGTACTTC. The genes are TRBV19 and TRBJ2-4; weak D call: TRBD1 (6 bases). Per the germline V gene, CDR1 is LNHDA and CDR2 is SQIVND (reference sequence). The CDR3 runs to 19 residues. The V gene lost 3 bases and the J gene lost 3 bases, with 24 bases spanning the gap. Complete variable domain (other parts from reference TRBV19 and TRBJ2-4): DGGITQSPKYLFRKEGQNVTLSCEQNLNHDAMYWYRQDPGQGLRLIYYSQIVNDFQKGDIAEGYSVSREKKESFPLTVTSAQKNPTAFYLCASSIGVIKSDSNKNIQYFGAGTRLSVL.

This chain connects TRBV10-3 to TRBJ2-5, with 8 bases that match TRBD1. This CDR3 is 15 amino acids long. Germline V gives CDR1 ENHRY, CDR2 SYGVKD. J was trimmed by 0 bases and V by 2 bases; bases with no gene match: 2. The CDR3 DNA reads TGTGCCATCAGTGAGGGACAGGGCTACCAAGAGACCCAGTACTTC. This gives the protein CAISEGQGYQETQYF.

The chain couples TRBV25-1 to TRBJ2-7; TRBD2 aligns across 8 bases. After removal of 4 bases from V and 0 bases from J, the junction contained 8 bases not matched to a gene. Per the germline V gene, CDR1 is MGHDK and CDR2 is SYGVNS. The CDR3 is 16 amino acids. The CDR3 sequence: CASSGWSGRHSYEQYF. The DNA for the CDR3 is TGTGCCAGCAGTGGGTGGAGCGGGAGACACTCCTACGAGCAGTACTTC.

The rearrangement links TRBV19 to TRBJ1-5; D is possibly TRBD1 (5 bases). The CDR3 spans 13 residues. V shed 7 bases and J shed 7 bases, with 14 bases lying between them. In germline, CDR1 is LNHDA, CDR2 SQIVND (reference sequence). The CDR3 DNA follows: TGTGCCAGTACCCCCAGGGAGGCACAGCCCCAGCATTTT. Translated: CASTPREAQPQHF.

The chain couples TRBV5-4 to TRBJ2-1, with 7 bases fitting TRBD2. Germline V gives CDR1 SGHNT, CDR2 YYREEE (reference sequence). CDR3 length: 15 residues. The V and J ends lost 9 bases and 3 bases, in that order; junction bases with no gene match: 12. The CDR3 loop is CATHPAGVNYNEQFF. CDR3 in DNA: TGTGCCACTCATCCGGCGGGAGTTAACTACAATGAGCAGTTCTTC.

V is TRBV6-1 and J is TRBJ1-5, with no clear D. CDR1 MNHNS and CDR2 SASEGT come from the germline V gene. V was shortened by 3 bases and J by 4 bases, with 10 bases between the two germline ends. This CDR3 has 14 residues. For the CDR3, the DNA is TGTGCCAGCAGTGAGGAGGTTCTTAATCAGCCCCAGCATTTT. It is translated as CASSEEVLNQPQHF.

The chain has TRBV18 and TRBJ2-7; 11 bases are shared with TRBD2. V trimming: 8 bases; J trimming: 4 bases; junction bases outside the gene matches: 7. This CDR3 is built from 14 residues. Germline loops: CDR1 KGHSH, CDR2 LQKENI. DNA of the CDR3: TGTGCCAGCCAACCACTAGCGGGAGAGTACGAGCAGTACTTC. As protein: CASQPLAGEYEQYF.

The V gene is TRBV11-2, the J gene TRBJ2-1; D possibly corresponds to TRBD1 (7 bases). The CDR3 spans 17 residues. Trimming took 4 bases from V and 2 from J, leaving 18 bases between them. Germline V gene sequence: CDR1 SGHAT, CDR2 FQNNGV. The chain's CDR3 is CASSWTIGGAAYNEQFF. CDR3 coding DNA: TGTGCCAGCAGCTGGACTATAGGGGGCGCGGCCTACAATGAGCAGTTCTTC.

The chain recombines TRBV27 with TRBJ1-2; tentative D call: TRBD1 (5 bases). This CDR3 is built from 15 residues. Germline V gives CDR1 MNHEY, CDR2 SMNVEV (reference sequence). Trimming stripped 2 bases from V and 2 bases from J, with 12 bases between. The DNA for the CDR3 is TGTGCCAGCAGTTTAGATCTGGAGGGGAACTATGGCTACACCTTC. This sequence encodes CASSLDLEGNYGYTF.

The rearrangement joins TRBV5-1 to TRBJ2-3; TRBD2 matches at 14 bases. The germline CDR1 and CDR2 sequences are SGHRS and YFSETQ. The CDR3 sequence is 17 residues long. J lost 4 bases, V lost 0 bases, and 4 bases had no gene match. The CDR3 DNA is TGCGCCAGCAGCTTGGAGGGACTAGCGGGAGCCCCAGATACGCAGTATTTT. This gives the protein CASSLEGLAGAPDTQYF.